The clone carrying this TCR beta chain was detected only a few times. This record belongs to a study of blood T cells in healthy people across ages. The CDR3 length is 15 residues. Trimming removed 8 bases from V and 7 bases from J; junction bases left unmatched: 10. Germline V lookup: CDR1 SNHLY, CDR2 FYNNEI. Alongside a J-beta primer mix, a sample-barcoded 5' primer served in a second PCR lasting about 7 to 12 cycles. TCRdb ran MiXCR on the 5' RACE reads and lists one entry per CDR3 protein. Here the sample spans roughly 1.5 million distinct CDR3 sequences, under 55% being singletons. The sequence came from a woman younger than 30 in good health. The sequencing sample was made of blood. J is TRBJ2-3 and V is TRBV2, with TRBD2 matching 12 bases. CDR3 sequence: CASRTSGASTHTQYF. The CDR3 DNA is TGTGCCAGCCGGACTAGCGGGGCCTCAACCCATACGCAGTATTTT.